Listed here are 29 T cell receptor beta chains from one sample, sequenced in a study of T cell responses to AZD1222 COVID-19 vaccine. The protocol was immunoSEQ multiplex PCR, while the TCRdb copy is restricted to in-frame clones and leaves out a portion. Of approximately 110,000 clones in the sample, around 89% were seen once. The sequenced sample was peripheral blood, obtained on day 0 of AZD1222 vaccination. Every receptor here comes from an adult in good health.

The genes are TRBV5-5 and TRBJ1-2; 9 bases map to TRBD1. The J segment lost 2 bases and the V segment lost 0 bases, leaving 5 bases of the junction unmatched. This CDR3 is 16 amino acids long. In germline, CDR1 is SGHKS, CDR2 YYEKEE (reference sequence). CDR3 in amino acids: CASSLEGQGENYGYTF. The CDR3 DNA is TGTGCCAGCAGCTTGGAGGGACAGGGCGAGAACTATGGCTACACCTTC. The full variable domain, rest sourced from reference TRBV5-5 and TRBJ1-2, is DAGVTQSPTHLIKTRGQQVTLRCSPISGHKSVSWYQQVLGQGPQFIFQYYEKEERGRGNFPDRFSARQFPNYSSELNVNALLLGDSALYLCASSLEGQGENYGYTFGSGTRLTVV.

The chain employs TRBV24-1 and TRBJ2-7, with 12 bases aligning to TRBD1. The CDR3 is 15 residues long. CDR1 and CDR2 from the germline V gene are KGHDR and SFDVKD. V lost 7 bases to trimming and J lost 5 bases; unmatched junction nucleotides: 8. The CDR3 spells CATRAGTGGHNEQYF. In nucleotides, the CDR3 is TGTGCCACCAGAGCCGGGACAGGGGGCCATAACGAGCAGTACTTC.

This chain joins TRBV4-1 and TRBJ2-6; D unresolved. This CDR3 contains 16 residues. Germline lookup yields CDR1 MGHRA and CDR2 YSYEKL. The V and J ends lost 1 base and 0 bases respectively, with 7 bases between them. CDR3 loop: CASSQVPDSGANVLTF. CDR3 in DNA: TGCGCCAGCAGCCAAGTTCCGGACTCTGGGGCCAACGTCCTGACTTTC.

This chain uses TRBV28 with TRBJ1-1; D uncertain. The germline gives CDR1 MDHEN, CDR2 SYDVKM. This CDR3 region has 13 residues. V was cut by 7 bases and J by 5 bases, with 14 bases left in between. CDR3 coding DNA: TGTGCCAGCATCCCCGGAGGCGGGACTGAAGCTTTCTTT. Translation gives CASIPGGGTEAFF.

The chain carries TRBV27 and TRBJ1-2; 7 bases agree with TRBD1. V was clipped by 5 bases and J by 4 bases; unmatched bases: 13. This CDR3 contains 16 residues. Germline V gives CDR1 MNHEY, CDR2 SMNVEV (reference sequence). DNA for the CDR3: TGTGCCAGCAGTCCCCACCGGACAGGCGACTTCTATGGCTACACCTTC. Protein: CASSPHRTGDFYGYTF.

The chain is built from TRBV27 and TRBJ2-1; D is ambiguous. Germline CDR1 and CDR2: MNHEY and SMNVEV (reference sequence). With 8 bases removed from V and 7 bases from J, the gap between germline ends came to 9 bases. CDR3 length: 11 amino acids. The CDR3 region has the DNA TGTGCCAGCGGCCACAGTAATGAGCAGTTCTTC. Protein: CASGHSNEQFF.

The chain is built from TRBV18 and TRBJ1-2; 7 bases align to TRBD1. V lost 3 bases to trimming and J lost 8 bases; unmatched junction nucleotides: 9. The CDR3 sequence is 14 residues long. Germline assignment: CDR1 KGHSH and CDR2 LQKENI. CDR3 in amino acids: CASSPEGARRGYTF. In DNA form, the CDR3 reads TGTGCCAGCTCACCTGAGGGGGCTCGGAGGGGCTACACCTTC.

The rearrangement joins TRBV4-3 to TRBJ2-3; the match to TRBD2 covers 9 bases. The germline V gene encodes CDR1 LGHNA and CDR2 YSLEER. V shed 0 bases, J shed 6 bases, and the junction held 10 bases outside the gene matches. The CDR3 totals 17 residues. This CDR3 is CASSQDRGGGASDTQYF. The CDR3 DNA sequence: TGCGCCAGCAGCCAAGATCGTGGCGGGGGGGCCAGCGATACGCAGTATTTT.

V gene TRBV6-5 combines with J gene TRBJ1-1, with a tentative D call TRBD1 (6 bases). V was shortened by 6 bases and J by 1 base, with 15 bases between the two germline ends. Germline V gene sequence: CDR1 MNHEY, CDR2 SVGAGI. There are 15 residues in the CDR3. The CDR3 reads CASRMTGTSNTEAFF. The DNA for the CDR3 is TGTGCCAGCAGGATGACCGGGACATCGAACACTGAAGCTTTCTTT.

The gene calls are TRBV20-1 and TRBJ2-1; perhaps TRBD2 as D (5 bases). The CDR3 consists of 13 residues. Trimming cost V 6 bases and J 9 bases, with 18 bases left between them. CDR1 is DFQATT, CDR2 SNEGSKA, per germline (reference sequence). The CDR3 region has the DNA TGCAGTGCCAGTGCCCCTTTAGCGTTTGAGCAGTTCTTC. It codes for CSASAPLAFEQFF.

CDR3 residues: CASGAPSGGSQNTGELFF. DNA for the CDR3: TGTGCTAGTGGTGCCCCTAGCGGGGGAAGTCAGAACACCGGGGAGCTGTTTTTT. The J gene is TRBJ2-2, the V gene TRBV12-5, with 10 positions matching TRBD2. Germline-derived CDR1 and CDR2 are LGHNT and FRNRAP. This CDR3 has 18 residues. Trimming at V came to 5 bases and at J to 1 base, leaving 10 bases not matched to a gene.

This chain uses TRBV25-1 with TRBJ1-1, with D perhaps TRBD1 (6 bases). With 6 bases removed from V and 1 base from J, the gap between germline ends came to 12 bases. The CDR3 has 14 amino acids. Germline V gene sequence: CDR1 MGHDK, CDR2 SYGVNS. The CDR3 reads CASRGGPRNTEAFF. CDR3 DNA sequence: TGTGCCAGCAGAGGGGGACCGAGGAACACTGAAGCTTTCTTT.

The chain joins TRBV6-5 to TRBJ1-5; 7 nucleotides line up with TRBD1. The CDR3 loop spans 14 amino acids. Germline lookup yields CDR1 MNHEY and CDR2 SVGAGI. J was trimmed by 2 bases and V by 6 bases; bases with no gene match: 4. CDR3 region: CASRQGHGNQPQHF. CDR3 bases: TGTGCCAGCAGACAGGGGCACGGCAATCAGCCCCAGCATTTT.

The chain carries TRBV29-1 and TRBJ2-1; D possibly corresponds to TRBD1 (5 bases). Looked up from germline, CDR1 is SQVTM and CDR2 is ANQGSEA. The CDR3 is 10 residues long. The CDR3 sequence: CKCKGNEQFF. The CDR3 coding sequence is TGCAAATGCAAGGGGAATGAGCAGTTCTTC.

The J gene is TRBJ1-2, the V gene TRBV3-1 (or the pseudogene TRBV3-2); possibly TRBD1 for D (6 bases). The V and J ends lost 1 base and 2 bases respectively, with 8 bases between them. This CDR3 comprises 14 residues. Per the germline V gene, CDR1 is LGHDT and CDR2 is YNNKEL (reference sequence). Here the CDR3 DNA reads TGTGCCAGCAGCCAAGGAGACAGGAACTATGGCTACACCTTC. This sequence encodes CASSQGDRNYGYTF.

About this clone: Compared with germline, one end of the junction differs, possibly owing to a read error. The chain is built from TRBV12-3 or TRBV12-4 and TRBJ2-1; the D gene is possibly TRBD1 (6 bases). This CDR3 has 12 residues. CDR3 loop: CASSPTGQLPIF. The CDR3 DNA reads as TGTGCCAGCAGTCCAACCGGACAGCTCCCTATCTTC.

V usage is TRBV11-1 and J usage is TRBJ2-3; D uncertain. The germline V gene encodes CDR1 SGHAT and CDR2 FQDESV (reference sequence). The CDR3 sequence is 13 residues long. V dropped 1 base and J dropped 4 bases, with 6 bases sitting between them. The CDR3 protein is CASSLEAPDTQYF. The CDR3 DNA is TGTGCCAGCAGCTTAGAAGCCCCAGATACGCAGTATTTT.

This clone has more than one count but fewer than ten. The V call is TRBV30, the J call TRBJ1-6; 8 bases are shared with TRBD1. The CDR3 loop spans 13 amino acids. Germline CDR1 is GTSNPN and CDR2 is SVGIG (reference sequence). V dropped 5 bases and J dropped 10; count of bases not matched to a gene: 7. The chain's CDR3 is CAWSGTGGSPLHF. The CDR3 DNA follows: TGTGCCTGGTCCGGGACAGGAGGATCACCCCTCCACTTT.

This chain joins TRBV5-1 and TRBJ2-5; no firm D call. Trimming shortened V by 0 bases and J by 5 bases, and 11 bases separated the two germline ends. Germline-derived CDR1 and CDR2 are SGHRS and YFSETQ. The CDR3 consists of 14 residues. The CDR3 spells CASSLGGDWETQYF. CDR3 nucleotides: TGCGCCAGCAGCTTGGGTGGAGATTGGGAGACCCAGTACTTC.

This clone was recorded only once. The chain couples TRBV12-5 to TRBJ2-2, with unresolved D. Per the germline V gene, CDR1 is LGHNT and CDR2 is FRNRAP. This CDR3 spans 12 amino acids. Trimming left V 6 bases short and J 1 base short, with 3 bases between. For the CDR3, the DNA is TGTGCTAGTGGGAGGAACACCGGGGAGCTGTTTTTT. This translates into CASGRNTGELFF.

This clone has a single count. V is TRBV27 and J is TRBJ2-1, with 10 bases fitting TRBD2. J lost 8 bases, V lost 5 bases, and 9 bases had no gene match. Germline assignment: CDR1 MNHEY and CDR2 SMNVEV (reference sequence). The length of the CDR3 is 15 residues. Here the CDR3 reads CASSTRWTSGHEQFF. As DNA, the CDR3 is TGTGCCAGCAGTACCCGCTGGACTAGCGGCCATGAGCAGTTCTTC.

V is TRBV19 and J is TRBJ1-1; 7 positions match TRBD1. Germline V CDR1 and CDR2: LNHDA, SQIVND (reference sequence). This CDR3 contains 16 residues. Losses at the gene ends were 7 bases for V and 5 bases for J; bases not matched to a gene: 16. The CDR3 here is CASNPRATGVETEAFF. As DNA, the CDR3 is TGTGCCAGTAACCCCAGAGCAACAGGGGTTGAGACTGAAGCTTTCTTT.

The J gene is TRBJ2-1, the V gene TRBV12-3 or TRBV12-4, with a tentative D call TRBD2 (6 bases). V was pared by 8 bases and J by 5 bases, with 13 bases between. This CDR3 has 13 residues. In DNA form, the CDR3 reads TGTGCCAGCCACCGACTAGAGAACAATGAGCAGTTCTTC. It codes for CASHRLENNEQFF.

This clone was observed once. V is TRBV12-3 or TRBV12-4 and J is TRBJ1-6, with D maybe TRBD1 (5 bases). With 1 base removed from V and 13 bases from J, the gap between germline ends came to 11 bases. The CDR3 covers 13 residues. CDR3 residues: CASSLEGKGPLHF. DNA of the CDR3: TGTGCCAGCAGTTTAGAGGGGAAGGGGCCCCTCCACTTT.

To note about this clone: This specimen includes other DNA sequences encoding the same CDR3. The rearrangement joins TRBV27 to TRBJ1-5, with no clear D. CDR1 MNHEY and CDR2 SMNVEV come from the germline V gene (reference sequence). The CDR3 is 13 residues long. Trimming removed 2 bases at V and 1 base at J, with 3 bases between. The CDR3 bases are TGTGCCAGCAGTTTAGGGAGCAATCAGCCCCAGCATTTT. It is translated as CASSLGSNQPQHF.

V gene TRBV4-3 combines with J gene TRBJ1-5; D is ambiguous. Germline assignment: CDR1 LGHNA and CDR2 YSLEER. Trimming pared 0 bases from V and 2 bases from J, leaving 14 bases between. The CDR3 has 17 amino acids. For the CDR3, the DNA is TGCGCCAGCAGCCAAGAAGTAGTGGCAGGCCGCAATCAGCCCCAGCATTTT. Amino acid sequence: CASSQEVVAGRNQPQHF.

V gene TRBV10-3 combines with J gene TRBJ1-3; D is uncertain. From germline, CDR1 is ENHRY and CDR2 SYGVKD. V was pared by 4 bases and J by 1 base, with 8 bases between. The CDR3 is 14 amino acids. CDR3 DNA: TGTGCCATCAGTGGGAAGGTTTCTGGAAACACCATATATTTT. Translation gives CAISGKVSGNTIYF.

The chain is built from TRBV4-2 and TRBJ1-4; the match to TRBD1 covers 8 bases. The CDR3 extends over 16 amino acids. Germline CDR1 is LGHNA and CDR2 is YNFKEQ. After removal of 4 bases from V and 4 bases from J, the junction contained 8 bases not matched to a gene. The CDR3 DNA reads as TGTGCCAGCAGCCCGGACAGGGTGAGAGGTAATGAAAAACTGTTTTTT. Translation: CASSPDRVRGNEKLFF.

The chain carries TRBV19 and TRBJ1-4, with 7 bases identical to TRBD1. The CDR3 has 14 residues. V dropped 5 bases and J dropped 7; count of bases not matched to a gene: 7. Germline CDR1 reads LNHDA; CDR2 reads SQIVND (reference sequence). The CDR3 bases are TGTGCCAGTAGTGGGCCAGGGGGAGCTGAAAAACTGTTTTTT. Translated: CASSGPGGAEKLFF.